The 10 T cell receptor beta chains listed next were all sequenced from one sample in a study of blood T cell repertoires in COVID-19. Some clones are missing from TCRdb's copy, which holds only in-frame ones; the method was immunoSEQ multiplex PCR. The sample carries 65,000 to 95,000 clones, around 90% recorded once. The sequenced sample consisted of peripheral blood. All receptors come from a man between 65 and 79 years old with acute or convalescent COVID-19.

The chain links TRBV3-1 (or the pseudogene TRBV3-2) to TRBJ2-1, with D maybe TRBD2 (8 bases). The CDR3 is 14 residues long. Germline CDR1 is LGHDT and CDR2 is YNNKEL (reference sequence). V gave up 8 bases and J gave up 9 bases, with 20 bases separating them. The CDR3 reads CASSNGRGLGEQFF. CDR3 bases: TGTGCCAGCTCCAACGGGAGGGGGCTGGGTGAGCAGTTCTTC.

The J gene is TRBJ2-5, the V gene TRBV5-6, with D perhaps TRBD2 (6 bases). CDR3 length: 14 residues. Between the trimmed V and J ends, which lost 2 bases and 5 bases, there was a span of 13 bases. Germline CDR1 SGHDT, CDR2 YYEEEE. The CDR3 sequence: CASSFEQEGETQYF. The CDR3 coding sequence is TGTGCCAGCAGCTTCGAACAGGAGGGGGAGACCCAGTACTTC.

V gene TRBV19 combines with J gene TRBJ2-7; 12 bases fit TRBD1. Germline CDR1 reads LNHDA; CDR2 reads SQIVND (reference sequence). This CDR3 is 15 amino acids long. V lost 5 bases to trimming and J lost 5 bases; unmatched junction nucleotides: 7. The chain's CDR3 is CASSPPGQGAHEQYF. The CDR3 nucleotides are TGTGCCAGTAGTCCCCCGGGACAGGGGGCCCACGAGCAGTACTTC.

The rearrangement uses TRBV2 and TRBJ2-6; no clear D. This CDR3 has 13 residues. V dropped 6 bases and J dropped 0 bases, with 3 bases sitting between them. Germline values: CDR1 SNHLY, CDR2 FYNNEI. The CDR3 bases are TGTGCCAGCAGGGCCTCTGGGGCCAACGTCCTGACTTTC. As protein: CASRASGANVLTF.

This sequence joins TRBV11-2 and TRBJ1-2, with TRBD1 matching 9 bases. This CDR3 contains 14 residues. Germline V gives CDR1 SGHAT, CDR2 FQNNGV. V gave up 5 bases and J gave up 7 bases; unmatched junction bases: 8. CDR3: CASSPRTGVGGYTF. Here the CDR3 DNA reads TGTGCCAGCAGCCCTCGGACAGGGGTTGGTGGCTACACCTTC.

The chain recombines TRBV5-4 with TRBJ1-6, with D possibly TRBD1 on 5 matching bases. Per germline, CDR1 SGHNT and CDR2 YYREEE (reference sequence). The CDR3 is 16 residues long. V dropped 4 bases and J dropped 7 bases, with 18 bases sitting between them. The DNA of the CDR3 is TGTGCCAGCAGCCGTGACCGGGACTATAGGAATTCACCCCTCCACTTT. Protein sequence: CASSRDRDYRNSPLHF.

As DNA, the CDR3 is TGTGCCAGCACGGACAGGGCCAATGAGCAGTTCTTC. It specifies CASTDRANEQFF. V gene TRBV2 combines with J gene TRBJ2-1, with TRBD1 matching over 8 bases. The germline V gene has CDR1 SNHLY and CDR2 FYNNEI. The CDR3 has 12 residues. J lost 6 bases, V lost 7 bases, and 2 bases had no gene match.

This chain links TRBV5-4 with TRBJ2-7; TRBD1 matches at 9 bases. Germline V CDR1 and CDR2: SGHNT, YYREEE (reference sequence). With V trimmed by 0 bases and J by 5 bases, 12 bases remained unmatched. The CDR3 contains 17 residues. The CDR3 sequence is CASSLVFTGQGIDEQYF. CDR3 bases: TGTGCCAGCAGCTTGGTGTTCACGGGACAGGGTATCGACGAGCAGTACTTC.

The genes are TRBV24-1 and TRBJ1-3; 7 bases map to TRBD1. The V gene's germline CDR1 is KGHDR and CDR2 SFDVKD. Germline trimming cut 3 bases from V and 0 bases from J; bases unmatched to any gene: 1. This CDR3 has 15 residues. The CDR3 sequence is CATSDGDSSGNTIYF. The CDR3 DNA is TGTGCCACCAGTGATGGGGACAGCTCTGGAAACACCATATATTTT.

CDR3 sequence: CASSARQGGRLETQYF. The CDR3 DNA reads TGTGCCAGCAGCGCGAGACAGGGAGGACGCCTTGAGACCCAGTACTTC. This chain connects TRBV9 to TRBJ2-5, with a weak D call TRBD1 (7 bases). Trimming took 3 bases from V and 5 from J, leaving 20 bases between them. Germline V gives CDR1 SGDLS, CDR2 YYNGEE. This CDR3 comprises 16 residues.